This TCR beta chain was found in a study of metastatic and nonmetastatic thyroid tumors. Overall study: Thyroid patients, malignant and benign, had repertoires compared across blood and tumor or nodule tissue. Study-level points and caveats: It was reported that TCR beta diversity was significantly higher in malignant thyroid tumors than benign nodules, in blood and tumor.

As for this clone: Its antigen is unknown.

Original processing notes: To classify distant metastasis in papillary thyroid cancer, a model was built from CDR3 differences across clinicopathological groups. TCRdb re-called the PCR reads through MiXCR. It is TCRdb's table, rather than the study itself, that gives the V and J calls and clone size. Of some 19,000 clones listed, 32% are singletons. Germline CDR1 and CDR2: MNHNS and SASEGT. Trimming stripped 8 bases from V and 6 bases from J, with 18 bases between. There are 14 residues in the CDR3. The entire patient cohort was treatment-naive prior to thyroid surgery. The receptor comes from a female donor with papillary thyroid cancer or a benign thyroid nodule (not recorded which). Some clones in this sample may be carry-over from other donors' samples. Material: adjacent normal tissue. V gene TRBV6-1 combines with J gene TRBJ2-3; no reliable D call. CDR3 DNA sequence: TGTGCCAGCGAAGGCGACAACCGTTTCGATACGCAGTATTTT. Translation: CASEGDNRFDTQYF.